The 19 T cell receptor beta chains given below trace back to one sample, sequenced in a study of cytotoxic CD8 clonotypes in ibrutinib-treated CLL. Measured with immunoSEQ multiplex PCR; TCRdb has only the in-frame clones, and not every one. The data show a few hundred thousand clones, with about 80% seen just once and approximately 7% held by the top ten. The source material was PBMCs, sampled before ibrutinib treatment. The receptors were gathered from a human donor with chronic lymphocytic leukemia.

The chain carries TRBV9 and TRBJ1-2; perhaps TRBD1 as D (5 bases). V lost 2 bases and J 4 bases, leaving 12 bases between the germline ends. The CDR3 loop spans 14 amino acids. Germline V gene lookup returns CDR1 SGDLS and CDR2 YYNGEE. DNA of the CDR3: TGTGCCAGCAGCGTGGAAGGGGTTCCCTATGGCTACACCTTC. It is translated as CASSVEGVPYGYTF.

The V gene is TRBV7-3, the J gene TRBJ2-1; D possibly corresponds to TRBD1 (6 bases). The CDR3 is 13 amino acids. V gave up 5 bases and J gave up 8 bases, with 13 bases separating them. Germline loops: CDR1 SGHTA, CDR2 FQGTGA. This CDR3 reads CASSIQQGDEQFF. DNA for the CDR3: TGTGCCAGCAGCATACAACAGGGAGATGAGCAGTTCTTC.

This clone was observed a few times. V and J are TRBV5-1 and TRBJ2-7; D is ambiguous. CDR1 and CDR2 (germline): SGHRS, YFSETQ. The CDR3 is made up of 14 amino acids. Trimming took off 0 bases at V and 0 bases at J, with 7 bases between the two ends. The DNA of the CDR3 is TGCGCCAGCAGCTTGGATTACCGCTCCTACGAGCAGTACTTC. Its translation: CASSLDYRSYEQYF. The full variable domain, with the rest looked up from reference TRBV5-1 and TRBJ2-7, is KAGVTQTPRYLIKTRGQQVTLSCSPISGHRSVSWYQQTPGQGLQFLFEYFSETQRNKGNFPGRFSGRQFSNSRSEMNVSTLELGDSALYLCASSLDYRSYEQYFGPGTRLTVT.

V usage is TRBV30 and J usage is TRBJ2-1, with 11 nucleotides matching TRBD2. CDR1 GTSNPN and CDR2 SVGIG come from the germline V gene (reference sequence). V was pared by 7 bases and J by 8 bases, with 7 bases of the junction left unmatched. This CDR3 is 13 amino acids long. CDR3 nucleotides: TGTGCCTTAACTAGCGGGAGAATGTATGAGCAGTTCTTC. Translation gives CALTSGRMYEQFF.

The chain is built from TRBV9 and TRBJ1-1, with 8 bases lining up with TRBD1. The CDR3 has 15 residues. Per germline, CDR1 SGDLS and CDR2 YYNGEE. Trimming cost V 4 bases and J 1 base; bases outside gene matches: 6. CDR3 bases: TGTGCCAGCAGCCAAACGACAGGGGCGAACACTGAAGCTTTCTTT. Its translation is CASSQTTGANTEAFF.

The chain carries TRBV2 and TRBJ2-2; no definite D call. V was trimmed by 4 bases and J by 4 bases, leaving 13 bases between them. The germline V gene encodes CDR1 SNHLY and CDR2 FYNNEI. The CDR3 has 15 residues. The CDR3, as DNA: TGTGCCAGCAGTGGAGATTTATGGGCCACCGGGGAGCTGTTTTTT. Translated: CASSGDLWATGELFF.

This sequence joins TRBV2 and TRBJ1-1, with TRBD1 matching 7 bases. Trimming removed 6 bases from V and 1 base from J; junction bases left unmatched: 5. The germline V gene has CDR1 SNHLY and CDR2 FYNNEI. CDR3 length: 14 residues. CDR3 protein: CASREGQSNTEAFF. The CDR3 DNA sequence: TGTGCCAGCAGAGAGGGACAGTCGAACACTGAAGCTTTCTTT.

The V call is TRBV9, the J call TRBJ2-7; TRBD1 matches at 12 bases. CDR1 and CDR2 (germline): SGDLS, YYNGEE. This CDR3 is built from 15 residues. Trimming cost V 0 bases and J 6 bases; bases outside gene matches: 4. The CDR3 sequence: CASSVVGQGASEQYF. The CDR3 DNA reads TGTGCCAGCAGCGTAGTGGGACAGGGGGCCTCCGAGCAGTACTTC. The complete variable domain, with remaining parts taken from reference TRBV9 and TRBJ2-7, reads DSGVTQTPKHLITATGQRVTLRCSPRSGDLSVYWYQQSLDQGLQFLIQYYNGEERAKGNILERFSAQQFPDLHSELNLSSLELGDSALYFCASSVVGQGASEQYFGPGTRLTVT.

A single count supports this clone. The V call is TRBV9, the J call TRBJ2-2; D perhaps matches TRBD2 (5 bases). CDR1 and CDR2 from the germline V gene are SGDLS and YYNGEE. Trimming took 4 bases from V and 1 from J, leaving 11 bases between them. This CDR3 has 15 amino acids. CDR3 nucleotide sequence: TGTGCCAGCAGCTTAGCGACACAGAACACCGGGGAGCTGTTTTTT. It codes for CASSLATQNTGELFF. Full variable domain (remainder filled in from reference TRBV9 and TRBJ2-2): DSGVTQTPKHLITATGQRVTLRCSPRSGDLSVYWYQQSLDQGLQFLIQYYNGEERAKGNILERFSAQQFPDLHSELNLSSLELGDSALYFCASSLATQNTGELFFGEGSRLTVL.

The chain couples TRBV15 to TRBJ2-3; D not certain. There are 13 residues in the CDR3. V lost 1 base and J lost 6, with 8 bases in between. CDR1 is LNHNV and CDR2 is YYDKDF in the germline V gene (reference sequence). The CDR3 sequence is CATSRGVVDTQYF. The CDR3 DNA reads TGTGCCACCAGCAGAGGGGTCGTGGATACGCAGTATTTT. Combining the CDR3 with reference TRBV15 and TRBJ2-3 gives the whole variable domain DAMVIQNPRYQVTQFGKPVTLSCSQTLNHNVMYWYQQKSSQAPKLLFHYYDKDFNNEADTPDNFQSRRPNTSFCFLDIRSPGLGDTAMYLCATSRGVVDTQYFGPGTRLTVL.

The J gene is TRBJ2-1, the V gene TRBV7-9, with D tentatively TRBD1 (6 bases). Germline lookup yields CDR1 SEHNR and CDR2 FQNEAQ (reference sequence). The V and J ends lost 7 bases and 7 bases respectively, with 8 bases between them. The CDR3 has 11 residues. CDR3 sequence (DNA): TGTGCCAGCAACCAGGGGAATGAGCAGTTCTTC. This encodes CASNQGNEQFF.

This rearrangement joins TRBV7-9 to TRBJ1-1, with D maybe TRBD1 (6 bases). The length of the CDR3 is 12 residues. Trimming removed 4 bases at V and 7 bases at J, with 10 bases between. Germline CDR1 is SEHNR and CDR2 is FQNEAQ (reference sequence). This chain's CDR3 is CASSSTGNEAFF. The CDR3 bases are TGTGCCAGCAGCTCCACAGGGAATGAAGCTTTCTTT.

This clone came up once. The chain uses TRBV27 and TRBJ2-2; 7 bases line up with TRBD2. With V trimmed by 5 bases and J by 2 bases, 5 bases remained unmatched. The CDR3 consists of 15 residues. CDR1 is MNHEY and CDR2 is SMNVEV in the germline V gene (reference sequence). For the CDR3, the DNA is TGTGCCAGCAGTAAGGCTAGCGGAAACACCGGGGAGCTGTTTTTT. Protein: CASSKASGNTGELFF.

The J gene is TRBJ2-5, the V gene TRBV10-3; 10 bases line up with TRBD2. The CDR3 covers 14 residues. The ends lost 6 bases at V and 5 bases at J; junction bases unmatched: 6. Germline assignment: CDR1 ENHRY and CDR2 SYGVKD. As DNA, the CDR3 is TGTGCCATCAGCTCTTCGGGACTAGCGGAGACCCAGTACTTC. Translation: CAISSSGLAETQYF.

This chain joins TRBV4-3 and TRBJ2-7; 8 bases fit TRBD1. Germline CDR1 LGHNA, CDR2 YSLEER. The CDR3 is 18 amino acids. J lost 3 bases, V lost 0 bases, and 13 bases had no gene match. The CDR3 is CASSQDQVATGAFYEQYF. CDR3 nucleotide sequence: TGCGCCAGCAGCCAAGATCAGGTGGCGACAGGGGCGTTCTACGAGCAGTACTTC.

The chain carries TRBV30 and TRBJ2-2; D unresolved. Germline V gene lookup returns CDR1 GTSNPN and CDR2 SVGIG (reference sequence). The V gene lost 4 bases and the J gene lost 0 bases, with 3 bases spanning the gap. The CDR3 totals 12 residues. The DNA of the CDR3 is TGTGCCTGGAACGCGAACACCGGGGAGCTGTTTTTT. Its protein product is CAWNANTGELFF.

V usage is TRBV9 and J usage is TRBJ2-2, with 8 bases identical to TRBD2. Germline V gives CDR1 SGDLS, CDR2 YYNGEE. The V segment lost 0 bases and the J segment 3 bases; nucleotides outside the gene matches: 7. This CDR3 comprises 17 residues. The CDR3 DNA sequence: TGTGCCAGCAGCGTAGTTGCGGGAGGCCAATACACCGGGGAGCTGTTTTTT. It is translated as CASSVVAGGQYTGELFF.

The chain is built from TRBV7-9 and TRBJ2-1; D assignment may be TRBD1 or TRBD2 (7 bases each). Germline V gives CDR1 SEHNR, CDR2 FQNEAQ (reference sequence). The V and J ends lost 5 bases and 1 base respectively, with 12 bases between them. The CDR3 has 15 amino acids. As DNA, the CDR3 is TGTGCCAGCAGCGCCAGGGGGGGTTCCTACAATGAGCAGTTCTTC. Protein sequence: CASSARGGSYNEQFF.

The chain joins TRBV7-9 to TRBJ1-1; D not resolved. CDR1 is SEHNR, CDR2 FQNEAQ, per germline (reference sequence). Trimming removed 5 bases from V and 6 bases from J, with 10 bases in between. CDR3 length: 12 residues. The CDR3 DNA reads TGTGCCAGCAGCCAGATGGCGGCTGAAGCTTTCTTT. Its translation: CASSQMAAEAFF.